These 8 T cell receptor beta chains were all obtained from the same sample, sequenced in a study of shared clonotypes between healthy human individuals. The assay was immunoSEQ multiplex PCR, and TCRdb's table has in-frame clones only and misses some. The repertoire holds about a million clones, with roughly 77% as singletons. Source material: memory CD4+ T cells from PBMCs. Subset described: CD45RA-negative fraction. The receptors come from a man younger than 30 in good health. Some clones in this sample may be carry-over from other donors' samples.

The V gene is TRBV2, the J gene TRBJ2-5; D gene ambiguous. The CDR3 sequence is 12 residues long. Germline lookup yields CDR1 SNHLY and CDR2 FYNNEI. V gave up 4 bases and J gave up 4 bases, with 7 bases separating them. CDR3 protein: CASSGLGETQYF. The DNA of the CDR3 is TGTGCCAGCAGTGGTCTTGGAGAGACCCAGTACTTC.

The rearrangement joins TRBV29-1 to TRBJ2-1, with TRBD2 as a possible D gene (5 bases). The V end was cut by 0 bases, the J end by 12 bases, with 18 bases between. There are 14 residues in the CDR3. Germline V gives CDR1 SQVTM, CDR2 ANQGSEA. For the CDR3, the DNA is TGCAGCGTTGAAGACGGGGTCGCGAGACTCAGGCAGTTCTTC. It encodes CSVEDGVARLRQFF.

This clone has a handful of counts. The V gene is TRBV6-4, the J gene TRBJ2-3, with TRBD1 matching 7 bases. This CDR3 has 15 residues. Per germline, CDR1 MRHNA and CDR2 SNTAGT. V lost 4 bases to trimming and J lost 3 bases; unmatched junction nucleotides: 7. This chain's CDR3 is CASSAGTAETDTQYF. As DNA, the CDR3 is TGTGCCAGCAGTGCTGGGACAGCCGAGACAGATACGCAGTATTTT.

The chain links TRBV5-4 to TRBJ2-3; 9 bases map to TRBD2. CDR3 length: 16 residues. V shed 3 bases, J shed 0 bases, and the junction held 5 bases outside the gene matches. Germline V gene sequence: CDR1 SGHNT, CDR2 YYREEE (reference sequence). The CDR3 sequence is CASSYRLAASTDTQYF. Here the CDR3 DNA reads TGTGCCAGCAGCTATCGACTAGCGGCGAGCACAGATACGCAGTATTTT.

In its sample, this clone was seen a few times. In DNA form, the CDR3 reads TGTGCCAGCAGTCCTTACCCCGGACGCTACGAGCAGTACTTC. This gives the protein CASSPYPGRYEQYF. This sequence joins TRBV6-5 and TRBJ2-7; D unresolved. CDR1 is MNHEY and CDR2 is SVGAGI in the germline V gene. V was cut by 5 bases and J by 3 bases, with 14 bases left in between. The CDR3 is 14 amino acids.

The CDR3 DNA follows: TGTGCCAGCAGAACTAACAACTATGGCTACACCTTC. Amino acid sequence: CASRTNNYGYTF. This sequence joins TRBV6-5 and TRBJ1-2; D unresolved. This CDR3 is 12 amino acids long. The V gene lost 6 bases and the J gene lost 2 bases, with 7 bases spanning the gap. Germline CDR1 is MNHEY and CDR2 is SVGAGI.

V gene TRBV5-1 combines with J gene TRBJ2-5, with 13 bases identical to TRBD2. The germline V gene has CDR1 SGHRS and CDR2 YFSETQ. The V and J ends lost 3 bases and 2 bases, in that order; junction bases with no gene match: 7. This CDR3 contains 17 residues. This chain's CDR3 is CASSSIMGLAGQETQYF. The CDR3 coding sequence is TGCGCCAGCAGCTCGATAATGGGACTAGCGGGACAAGAGACCCAGTACTTC.

The chain has TRBV29-1 and TRBJ2-1; TRBD2 aligns across 7 bases. The CDR3 length is 16 residues. Per germline, CDR1 SQVTM and CDR2 ANQGSEA. J was trimmed by 0 bases and V by 3 bases; bases with no gene match: 8. The CDR3 coding sequence is TGCAGCGTTGATGGTGTTGGCGGGAGCTCCTACAATGAGCAGTTCTTC. Residues: CSVDGVGGSSYNEQFF.